The table lists the clone carrying this TCR beta chain with a count of one. J was trimmed by 12 bases and V by 2 bases; bases with no gene match: 4. The CDR3 contains 12 residues. Germline values: CDR1 LGHDT, CDR2 YNNKEL (reference sequence). This entry comes from a study of blood T cell repertoires in COVID-19. Across the whole study: Specimens from acute and convalescent COVID-19 originated in the United States, Italy and Spain. The analysed material was cDNA or gDNA that came from T cells, B-cell-depleted T cells, or PBMCs.

Per the original data handling: Cell counts per sample came from amplifying reference gene primers. Some clones are missing from TCRdb's copy, which holds only in-frame ones; the method was immunoSEQ multiplex PCR. V, J and clone size are those of that table, while D and trimming were read from the DNA. The data show roughly 110,000 clones, 81% seen once. The chain uses TRBV3-1 (or the pseudogene TRBV3-2) and TRBJ1-1, with 9 bases matching TRBD1. This clonotype was obtained from a man aged 50 to 60 with acute or convalescent COVID-19. The sample consisted of peripheral blood. CDR3 coding DNA: TGTGCCAGCAGCCAACGGACAGGGGCAACTTTCTTT. This sequence encodes CASSQRTGATFF.